This T cell receptor beta chain is drawn from a study of response to subunit inactivated influenza vaccine. TCRdb re-called the RT-PCR reads through MiXCR, storing one row per CDR3 protein. The data hold approximately 290,000 distinct CDR3 sequences, with about 20% observed a single time. This clonotype showed up just a few times. Trimming took 0 bases from V and 7 from J; bases not matched to a gene: 12. The CDR3 consists of 16 residues. Germline CDR1 and CDR2: SQVTM and ANQGSEA. The specimen comprised PBMCs from blood, sampled 21 months after vaccination. The gene calls are TRBV29-1 and TRBJ2-1, with TRBD2 matching over 7 bases. This clonotype was sampled from a man aged 50-75 years who received an inactivated influenza vaccine. CDR3 region: CSVEDRERAGRNEQFF. The CDR3 nucleotides read TGCAGCGTTGAAGATCGGGAAAGAGCGGGGCGAAATGAGCAGTTCTTC.